These 26 T cell receptor beta chains were all obtained from the same sample, sequenced in a study of blood T cell repertoires in COVID-19. Only in-frame clones appear in the TCRdb table, and some are missing; sequencing was by immunoSEQ multiplex PCR. The repertoire holds some 78,000 clones, with around 88% as singletons. The sample was peripheral blood. The receptors here all came from a woman older than 75 with active or convalescent COVID-19.

V gene TRBV7-8 combines with J gene TRBJ1-1, with unresolved D. CDR3 length: 14 residues. Per germline, CDR1 SGHVS and CDR2 FQNEAQ. V lost 1 base, J lost 2 bases, and 8 bases lay in between. The CDR3 is CASSLVAGNTEAFF. Here the CDR3 DNA reads TGTGCCAGCAGCTTAGTTGCAGGAAACACTGAAGCTTTCTTT.

The V and J genes are TRBV6-6 and TRBJ1-1, with D perhaps TRBD1 (6 bases). The CDR3 is 14 residues long. Germline CDR1 is MNHNY and CDR2 is SVGAGI (reference sequence). Trimming removed 5 bases at V and 3 bases at J, with 13 bases between. As DNA, the CDR3 is TGTGCCAGCAGTGACACAGGGCGAGACACTGAAGCTTTCTTT. As protein: CASSDTGRDTEAFF.

The J gene is TRBJ2-7, the V gene TRBV6-1; possible D gene TRBD1, 6 bases. The germline V and J ends were trimmed by 2 bases and 3 bases, with 14 bases remaining between them. CDR1 and CDR2 from the germline V gene are MNHNS and SASEGT. The CDR3 sequence is 15 residues long. Written as DNA, the CDR3 is TGTGCCAGCAGTGAATCGACAGGCGGTCTCTACGAGCAGTACTTC. This translates into CASSESTGGLYEQYF.

The chain joins TRBV6-2 or TRBV6-3 to TRBJ1-5, with D tentatively TRBD1 (6 bases). The CDR3 extends over 16 amino acids. CDR1 and CDR2 from the germline V gene are MNHEY and SVGEGT. Trimming cost V 6 bases and J 1 base, with 16 bases left between them. CDR3 residues: CASSHGGARSNQPQHF. The CDR3 nucleotides read TGTGCCAGCAGCCACGGGGGGGCTCGAAGCAATCAGCCCCAGCATTTT.

The CDR3 DNA reads as TGTGCCAGCAGCTACCACACAGGACCTAGCACAGATACGCAGTATTTT. It yields the protein CASSYHTGPSTDTQYF. This sequence joins TRBV11-3 and TRBJ2-3; D possibly corresponds to TRBD1 (5 bases). This CDR3 is built from 16 residues. Germline CDR1 is SGHNT and CDR2 is YENEEA. Trimming took off 4 bases at V and 0 bases at J, with 14 bases between the two ends.

CDR3 DNA: TGTGCCAGCAGTTACCGACTAGCGGGGGGGCCCTACGAGCAGTACTTC. As protein: CASSYRLAGGPYEQYF. The rearrangement links TRBV6-2 or TRBV6-3 to TRBJ2-7, with TRBD2 matching 14 bases. J gave up 2 bases and V 2 bases, and 2 bases lay outside the gene matches. The CDR3 runs 16 residues. Germline assignment: CDR1 MNHEY and CDR2 SVGEGT.

The chain recombines TRBV28 with TRBJ2-1; TRBD1 aligns across 8 bases. The CDR3 has 16 residues. With 9 bases clipped from V and 5 bases from J, the junction kept 15 bases outside the gene matches. The V gene's germline CDR1 is MDHEN and CDR2 SYDVKM. CDR3 sequence: CASEDRDVSPNNEQFF. In nucleotides, the CDR3 is TGTGCCAGTGAGGACAGGGATGTATCCCCTAACAATGAGCAGTTCTTC.

The rearrangement uses TRBV5-6 and TRBJ1-6, with TRBD1 identical over 8 bases. V was clipped by 4 bases and J by 7 bases; unmatched bases: 7. The CDR3 length is 15 residues. Germline V gene data show CDR1 as SGHDT and CDR2 as YYEEEE. The DNA for the CDR3 is TGTGCCAGCAGCCACGGGACAGGAAGGAATTCACCCCTCCACTTT. It specifies CASSHGTGRNSPLHF. Drawing the rest from reference TRBV5-6 and TRBJ1-6, the complete variable domain is DAGVTQSPTHLIKTRGQQVTLRCSPKSGHDTVSWYQQALGQGPQFIFQYYEEEERQRGNFPDRFSGHQFPNYSSELNVNALLLGDSALYLCASSHGTGRNSPLHFGNGTRLTVT.

This chain joins TRBV28 and TRBJ1-6, with a possible D match to TRBD1 (5 bases). The CDR3 contains 13 residues. The germline V gene has CDR1 MDHEN and CDR2 SYDVKM. V lost 8 bases and J lost 10, with 15 bases in between. In DNA, the CDR3 is TGTGCCAGCCGGAGGGGATCAAGCTCACCCCTCCACTTT. This gives the protein CASRRGSSSPLHF.

V gene TRBV7-6 combines with J gene TRBJ2-5, with 12 nucleotides matching TRBD2. Trimming removed 5 bases from V and 2 bases from J; junction bases left unmatched: 18. The CDR3 is 20 residues long. Germline assignment: CDR1 SGHVS and CDR2 FNYEAQ. The CDR3 protein is CASSPSYASGRAWRQETQYF. Written as DNA, the CDR3 is TGTGCCAGCAGCCCATCCTACGCTAGCGGGAGGGCTTGGCGACAAGAGACCCAGTACTTC. The variable domain in full, completed from reference TRBV7-6 and TRBJ2-5, reads GAGVSQSPRYKVTKRGQDVALRCDPISGHVSLYWYRQALGQGPEFLTYFNYEAQQDKSGLPNDRFSAERPEGSISTLTIQRTEQRDSAMYRCASSPSYASGRAWRQETQYFGPGTRLLVL.

V and J are TRBV5-1 and TRBJ2-7; D may be TRBD1 (5 bases). The V gene's germline CDR1 is SGHRS and CDR2 YFSETQ. The V gene lost 0 bases and the J gene lost 3 bases, with 13 bases spanning the gap. The CDR3 consists of 15 residues. For the CDR3, the DNA is TGCGCCAGCAGCTTGGCCCCAGGGATCAACTACGAGCAGTACTTC. It yields the protein CASSLAPGINYEQYF. Filled out from reference TRBV5-1 and TRBJ2-7, the complete variable domain reads KAGVTQTPRYLIKTRGQQVTLSCSPISGHRSVSWYQQTPGQGLQFLFEYFSETQRNKGNFPGRFSGRQFSNSRSEMNVSTLELGDSALYLCASSLAPGINYEQYFGPGTRLTVT.

The rearrangement uses TRBV7-6 and TRBJ2-1; 9 nucleotides align to TRBD2. Trimming cost V 4 bases and J 8 bases; bases outside gene matches: 9. The CDR3 is 15 residues long. The germline V gene encodes CDR1 SGHVS and CDR2 FNYEAQ. The chain's CDR3 is CASSSTRGGWDEQFF. The CDR3 nucleotides are TGTGCCAGCAGCTCAACGCGGGGGGGCTGGGATGAGCAGTTCTTC.

The V and J genes are TRBV29-1 and TRBJ1-4; D is uncertain. The CDR3 totals 14 residues. V lost 3 bases and J lost 4, with 12 bases in between. CDR1 and CDR2 (germline): SQVTM, ANQGSEA. In nucleotides, the CDR3 is TGCAGCGTTGAGGTCGCGGGAGTTAATGAAAAACTGTTTTTT. This codes for CSVEVAGVNEKLFF. Supplemented by reference TRBV29-1 and TRBJ1-4, the full variable domain reads SAVISQKPSRDICQRGTSLTIQCQVDSQVTMMFWYRQQPGQSLTLIATANQGSEATYESGFVIDKFPISRPNLTFSTLTVSNMSPEDSSIYLCSVEVAGVNEKLFFGSGTQLSVL.

In DNA, the CDR3 is TGTGCCAGCAGCTGGGACAGGGGGGTGAACACCGGGGAGCTGTTTTTT. This translates into CASSWDRGVNTGELFF. The V and J genes are TRBV7-2 and TRBJ2-2; the match to TRBD1 covers 11 bases. Germline V gene lookup returns CDR1 SGHTA and CDR2 FQGNSA. This CDR3 is built from 16 residues. After removal of 4 bases from V and 1 base from J, the junction contained 2 bases not matched to a gene. The entire variable domain, with the rest obtained from reference TRBV7-2 and TRBJ2-2, is as follows: GAGVSQSPSNKVTEKGKDVELRCDPISGHTALYWYRQSLGQGLEFLIYFQGNSAPDKSGLPSDRFSAERTGGSVSTLTIQRTQQEDSAVYLCASSWDRGVNTGELFFGEGSRLTVL.

This chain joins TRBV5-4 and TRBJ1-3, with D possibly TRBD1 on 5 matching bases. Germline CDR1 reads SGHNT; CDR2 reads YYREEE (reference sequence). The V and J ends lost 1 base and 2 bases respectively, with 7 bases between them. There are 14 residues in the CDR3. The CDR3 DNA reads TGTGCCAGCAGCTTGCAAGGGGCTGGAAACACCATATATTTT. Translating gives CASSLQGAGNTIYF.

The rearrangement links TRBV7-9 to TRBJ1-1, with 10 bases lining up with TRBD1. Per the germline V gene, CDR1 is SEHNR and CDR2 is FQNEAQ (reference sequence). Unmatched junction bases numbered 2, after V lost 3 bases and J lost 1 base. The length of the CDR3 is 15 residues. The CDR3 spells CASSFGQGENTEAFF. CDR3 DNA: TGTGCCAGCAGCTTTGGACAGGGGGAGAACACTGAAGCTTTCTTT.

This clone has only one observation. The genes are TRBV14 and TRBJ2-7, with 13 positions matching TRBD2. The germline V gene encodes CDR1 SGHDN and CDR2 FVKESK. V shed 2 bases and J 4 bases; nucleotides not matched to a gene: 8. The CDR3 covers 17 residues. The CDR3 reads CASSQLGGLAGVYEQYF. DNA of the CDR3: TGTGCCAGCAGCCAACTAGGAGGACTAGCGGGAGTGTACGAGCAGTACTTC.

The rearrangement joins TRBV28 to TRBJ2-1, with 11 bases aligning to TRBD2. The CDR3 is 18 amino acids. Germline trimming cut 1 base from V and 10 bases from J; bases unmatched to any gene: 15. Germline loops: CDR1 MDHEN, CDR2 SYDVKM. CDR3 protein: CASSLSLTSGGGLREQFF. CDR3 nucleotide sequence: TGTGCCAGCAGTTTATCCCTTACTAGCGGGGGAGGGTTAAGGGAGCAGTTCTTC.

V gene TRBV5-6 combines with J gene TRBJ2-2; weak D call: TRBD1 (5 bases). V was pared by 4 bases and J by 7 bases, with 14 bases between. CDR1 is SGHDT, CDR2 YYEEEE, per germline. The CDR3 length is 14 residues. The DNA of the CDR3 is TGTGCCAGCAGCCCATTCGGTAGGGGCGGGGAGCTGTTTTTT. Its translation is CASSPFGRGGELFF.

This chain links TRBV19 with TRBJ1-1; D call uncertain. The CDR3 spans 12 residues. Germline V CDR1 and CDR2: LNHDA, SQIVND (reference sequence). Trimming took off 2 bases at V and 3 bases at J, with 4 bases between the two ends. The CDR3 sequence is CASSIQDTEAFF. CDR3 DNA: TGTGCCAGTAGTATACAGGACACTGAAGCTTTCTTT. Based on the CDR3 plus reference TRBV19 and TRBJ1-1, the full variable domain is DGGITQSPKYLFRKEGQNVTLSCEQNLNHDAMYWYRQDPGQGLRLIYYSQIVNDFQKGDIAEGYSVSREKKESFPLTVTSAQKNPTAFYLCASSIQDTEAFFGQGTRLTVV.

The rearrangement joins TRBV3-1 (or the pseudogene TRBV3-2) to TRBJ2-1, with a weak D call TRBD2 (6 bases). Per germline, CDR1 LGHDT and CDR2 YNNKEL (reference sequence). This CDR3 contains 15 residues. The V gene lost 1 base and the J gene lost 0 bases, with 7 bases spanning the gap. The CDR3: CASSQGRGSYNEQFF. CDR3 DNA sequence: TGTGCCAGCAGCCAAGGGCGGGGCTCCTACAATGAGCAGTTCTTC.

The chain carries TRBV19 and TRBJ1-4; 8 bases fit TRBD1. Germline CDR1 LNHDA, CDR2 SQIVND (reference sequence). V was pared by 7 bases and J by 8 bases, with 12 bases of the junction left unmatched. The CDR3 runs to 15 residues. CDR3 nucleotide sequence: TGTGCCAGTACCACAGGGGGTGCTTTGGCGGAAAAACTGTTTTTT. Amino acids: CASTTGGALAEKLFF.

V is TRBV7-2 and J is TRBJ1-2, with 8 bases fitting TRBD1. In germline, CDR1 is SGHTA, CDR2 FQGNSA. After removal of 5 bases from V and 8 bases from J, the junction contained 7 bases not matched to a gene. The CDR3 is 13 amino acids. DNA for the CDR3: TGTGCCAGCAGCCCCCGACAGGGGAACGGCTACACCTTC. This gives the protein CASSPRQGNGYTF.

A single count supports this clone. The rearrangement joins TRBV7-8 to TRBJ2-3; 8 bases agree with TRBD2. This CDR3 comprises 14 residues. J was trimmed by 3 bases and V by 6 bases; bases with no gene match: 5. Looked up from germline, CDR1 is SGHVS and CDR2 is FQNEAQ. In DNA, the CDR3 is TGTGCCAGCAGGGATGGACTAGCAACAGATACGCAGTATTTT. Amino acids: CASRDGLATDTQYF.

The chain uses TRBV5-1 and TRBJ1-3; a possible D gene is TRBD1 (6 bases). Looked up from germline, CDR1 is SGHRS and CDR2 is YFSETQ. Between the trimmed V and J ends, which lost 3 bases and 0 bases, there was a span of 19 bases. This CDR3 spans 18 amino acids. The CDR3 coding sequence is TGCGCCAGCAGCTACAAGGAAGCCCAGGGGAGCTCTGGAAACACCATATATTTT. It is translated as CASSYKEAQGSSGNTIYF. The variable domain in full, with the rest retrieved from reference TRBV5-1 and TRBJ1-3, is KAGVTQTPRYLIKTRGQQVTLSCSPISGHRSVSWYQQTPGQGLQFLFEYFSETQRNKGNFPGRFSGRQFSNSRSEMNVSTLELGDSALYLCASSYKEAQGSSGNTIYFGEGSWLTVV.

The rearrangement uses TRBV28 and TRBJ2-1; tentatively, D is TRBD2 (6 bases). Germline loops: CDR1 MDHEN, CDR2 SYDVKM. The CDR3 sequence is 16 residues long. Trimming shortened V by 5 bases and J by 7 bases, and 21 bases separated the two germline ends. CDR3 DNA sequence: TGTGCCAGCAGTCCGGGTGGGAGGCGGGAAGGGAATGAGCAGTTCTTC. The encoded protein is CASSPGGRREGNEQFF.